The source of this T cell receptor beta chain is a study of blood T cell repertoires in COVID-19. Turning to the study itself: Sites across the United States, Italy and Spain contributed samples from acute and convalescent COVID-19.

Sequencing used immunoSEQ multiplex PCR; TCRdb keeps in-frame clones, though not all of them. The sample shows more than 90,000 clones, roughly 92% of them seen only once. The CDR3 totals 14 residues. Germline values: CDR1 MNHEY, CDR2 SMNVEV (reference sequence). The V and J ends lost 6 bases and 0 bases, in that order; junction bases with no gene match: 2. The chain couples TRBV27 to TRBJ1-1, with 9 bases identical to TRBD1. The source of this sequence is a man in his forties or fifties with active COVID-19. Sequencing was carried out using peripheral blood. CDR3 nucleotides: TGTGCCAGCAGAAACAGGGGGCTGAACACTGAAGCTTTCTTT. Translated, it gives CASRNRGLNTEAFF.